Included here is one T cell receptor (beta chain) sequence, with context. The data were taken from a study of shared clonotypes between healthy human individuals. The CDR3 totals 13 residues. CDR1 SQVTM and CDR2 ANQGSEA come from the germline V gene. V lost 2 bases to trimming and J lost 9 bases, with 14 bases between them. The deep-level immunoSEQ assay was used. This table comes from immunoSEQ multiplex PCR, and its TCRdb copy is limited to in-frame clones, with some not included. This sample has around 2.3 million clones, with roughly 95% found just once. The chain couples TRBV29-1 to TRBJ2-1; D perhaps matches TRBD2 (5 bases). The sequence was collected from a man in his late teens or twenties in good health. Material for sequencing was naive CD4+ T cells sorted from blood. Subset defined: CD45RA+ positively selected. The CDR3 sequence: CSVEHTGGFEQFF. CDR3 nucleotide sequence: TGCAGCGTTGAACATACCGGCGGGTTTGAGCAGTTCTTC.